Listed below are T cell receptor beta chains from one sample, sequenced in a study of blood T cell repertoires in COVID-19. This table comes from immunoSEQ multiplex PCR, and its TCRdb copy is limited to in-frame clones, with some not included. The table has roughly 150,000 clones, roughly 84% seen once. The sequenced sample was peripheral blood. These receptor sequences come from a woman aged 80 or older with active or convalescent COVID-19. CDR3s include the opening cysteine and the closing phenylalanine or tryptophan. The order of the fields is V gene, clone size, D gene, J gene, CDR3 protein, CDR3 DNA. D genes are given only for firm matches. Clone size, where shown, is once, few, many, or a class for clones that have expanded.

>TRBV5-5|.|.|TRBJ2-7
CASSLNGIYEQYF
TGTGCCAGCAGCTTGAACGGGATCTACGAGCAGTACTTC
>TRBV6-6|.|.|TRBJ2-3
CASSGTSFVTDTQYF
TGTGCCAGCAGTGGCACTAGTTTTGTCACAGATACGCAGTATTTT
>TRBV6-6|.|.|TRBJ1-4
CASSYSRGYNEKLFF
TGTGCCAGCAGTTACTCCCGGGGGTATAATGAAAAACTGTTTTTT
>TRBV6-5|.|TRBD1|TRBJ1-2
CASSYEGARGYTF
TGTGCCAGCAGTTACGAGGGGGCACGAGGCTACACCTTC
>TRBV5-4|.|.|TRBJ1-2
CASSSGGGYYGYTF
TGTGCCAGCAGCTCAGGCGGGGGCTACTATGGCTACACCTTC
>TRBV11-2|.|.|TRBJ2-3
CASSWAQGFPDTQYF
TGTGCCAGCAGCTGGGCCCAGGGGTTTCCAGATACGCAGTATTTT
>TRBV9|.|TRBD1|TRBJ2-2
CASSVRQGYTGELFF
TGTGCCAGCAGCGTACGACAGGGATATACCGGGGAGCTGTTTTTT
>TRBV5-4|.|TRBD1|TRBJ1-4
CASSPTGATNEKLFF
TGTGCCAGCAGCCCTACAGGGGCAACTAATGAAAAACTGTTTTTT
>TRBV28|few|TRBD1|TRBJ1-2
CASRNTGTAYGYTF
TGTGCCAGCAGAAATACCGGGACAGCCTATGGCTACACCTTC
>TRBV10-1|.|.|TRBJ1-1
CASSLEPSTEAFF
TGCGCCAGCAGTTTGGAGCCCTCCACTGAAGCTTTCTTT
>TRBV6-5|once|.|TRBJ2-7
CASNPGHDYEQYF
TGTGCCAGTAATCCGGGACACGATTACGAGCAGTACTTC
>TRBV7-2|.|TRBD1|TRBJ2-5
CASSPHDRGRETQYF
TGTGCCAGCAGCCCACACGACAGGGGGAGGGAGACCCAGTACTTC
>TRBV5-1|.|.|TRBJ1-1
CASSLVIGDTEAFF
TGCGCCAGCAGCTTGGTCATCGGGGACACTGAAGCTTTCTTT
>TRBV6-2/TRBV6-3|.|.|TRBJ1-2
CASSRGGRGYTF
TGTGCCAGCAGTCGGGGGGGTCGGGGCTACACCTTC
>TRBV5-1|.|TRBD2|TRBJ2-2
CASRRVLTSGIRNTGELFF
TGCGCCAGCAGGCGGGTGTTGACTAGCGGGATAAGAAACACCGGGGAGCTGTTTTTT
>TRBV5-1|.|TRBD1|TRBJ2-1
CASSRGQGTYNEQFF
TGCGCCAGCAGCCGTGGACAGGGTACCTACAATGAGCAGTTCTTC
>TRBV5-1|once|TRBD1|TRBJ2-5
CASSLRDRGLETQYF
TGCGCCAGCAGCCTCCGGGACAGGGGGCTTGAGACCCAGTACTTC
>TRBV29-1|.|.|TRBJ1-2
CSVEGGALDYGYTF
TGCAGCGTTGAGGGTGGGGCGCTTGACTATGGCTACACCTTC
>TRBV5-4|.|TRBD2|TRBJ2-1
CASSSKREGQTEQFF
TGTGCCAGCAGCTCCAAGCGGGAGGGACAAACTGAGCAGTTCTTC
>TRBV28|.|TRBD1|TRBJ1-3
CASSTRQGTSGNTIYF
TGTGCCAGCAGCACCAGACAGGGGACCTCTGGAAACACCATATATTTT
>TRBV11-2|few|.|TRBJ1-6
CASSLGLKNSPLHF
TGTGCCAGCAGCTTAGGTCTTAAAAATTCACCCCTCCACTTT
>TRBV11-2|.|TRBD2|TRBJ2-3
CASSLATAGGTDTQYF
TGTGCCAGCAGCTTAGCTACGGCGGGAGGCACAGATACGCAGTATTTT
>TRBV10-1|few|.|TRBJ1-6
CASSAEPNSPLHF
TGCGCCAGCAGCGCAGAACCTAATTCACCCCTCCACTTT
>TRBV3-1/TRBV3-2|.|TRBD2|TRBJ2-5
CASSHPAGGLVETQYF
TGTGCCAGCAGCCACCCAGCGGGAGGACTAGTAGAGACCCAGTACTTC
>TRBV3-1/TRBV3-2|.|TRBD2|TRBJ2-1
CASSQVAGYNEQFF
TGTGCCAGCAGCCAAGTAGCGGGATACAATGAGCAGTTCTTC
>TRBV2|.|.|TRBJ2-7
CATIFQTAGKTSRSYEQYF
TGTGCCACCATCTTTCAAACGGCAGGGAAAACCTCCCGCTCCTACGAGCAGTACTTC
>TRBV28|.|.|TRBJ1-3
CASSQPGQLGNTIYF
TGTGCCAGCAGCCAACCGGGACAACTTGGAAACACCATATATTTT
>TRBV2|.|TRBD1|TRBJ2-1
CASTSLQGAGNEQFF
TGTGCCAGCACATCCCTCCAGGGGGCTGGCAATGAGCAGTTCTTC
>TRBV20-1|.|TRBD1|TRBJ2-3
CSASGWGNRDSHTDTQYF
TGCAGTGCTAGTGGTTGGGGGAACCGGGACAGTCACACAGATACGCAGTATTTT
>TRBV9|.|.|TRBJ1-6
CASAQNRNSPLHF
TGTGCCAGCGCCCAGAACAGGAATTCACCCCTCCACTTT
>TRBV11-2|.|.|TRBJ2-3
CASSLQPGYTDTQYF
TGTGCCAGCAGCTTACAGCCGGGGTACACAGATACGCAGTATTTT
>TRBV28|.|.|TRBJ1-5
CASSSGVQPQHF
TGTGCCAGCTCATCAGGTGTTCAGCCCCAGCATTTT
>TRBV6-2/TRBV6-3|.|.|TRBJ1-1
CASSPRQLNTEAFF
TGTGCCAGCAGTCCCCGACAGTTGAACACTGAAGCTTTCTTT
>TRBV6-5|.|TRBD2|TRBJ2-2
CASTSGRAPTGELFF
TGTGCCAGCACTAGCGGGAGGGCACCAACCGGGGAGCTGTTTTTT
>TRBV5-1|.|.|TRBJ1-6
CASSLSPGGEGSPLHF
TGCGCCAGCAGCTTGAGCCCGGGGGGGGAGGGCTCACCCCTCCACTTT
>TRBV11-2|.|.|TRBJ1-1
CASSFLGGRGLETEAFF
TGTGCCAGCAGCTTTTTGGGGGGGCGCGGGTTAGAGACTGAAGCTTTCTTT
>TRBV11-2|.|TRBD1|TRBJ1-6
CASSLTGGWYSPLHF
TGTGCCAGCAGCTTGACAGGGGGCTGGTATTCACCCCTCCACTTT
>TRBV28|.|.|TRBJ2-7
CASKRGNSYEQYF
TGTGCCAGCAAGAGAGGTAACTCCTACGAGCAGTACTTC
>TRBV6-2/TRBV6-3|once|TRBD1|TRBJ1-5
CASSRTGGAQSNQPQHF
TGTGCCAGCAGTCGGACAGGGGGCGCACAGAGCAATCAGCCCCAGCATTTT